One sample yielded the 16 T cell receptor beta chains listed below, sequenced in a study of cytomegalovirus exposure and HLA in healthy donors. PCR used 60 Vbeta primers and 13 Jbeta primers. Sequencing was performed with immunoSEQ multiplex PCR; in TCRdb, only in-frame clones are kept and a portion is missing. The sample carries about 140,000 clones, 65% to 80% recorded once. Sequenced: PBMCs. These receptors all stem from a man in his forties in good health and CMV-seronegative.

This chain links TRBV6-5 with TRBJ2-1, with TRBD1 matching 11 bases. Germline CDR1 MNHEY, CDR2 SVGAGI. V lost 5 bases, J lost 8 bases, and 2 bases stayed unmatched. There are 13 residues in the CDR3. The CDR3 is CASSGQGADEQFF. In DNA, the CDR3 is TGTGCCAGCAGTGGACAGGGGGCGGATGAGCAGTTCTTC.

This chain uses TRBV6-4 with TRBJ2-3, with 7 bases identical to TRBD2. V shed 5 bases and J 3 bases; nucleotides not matched to a gene: 8. Looked up from germline, CDR1 is MRHNA and CDR2 is SNTAGT. The length of the CDR3 is 15 residues. The chain's CDR3 is CASSSGARNTDTQYF. CDR3 in DNA: TGTGCCAGCAGTAGCGGGGCCCGGAATACAGATACGCAGTATTTT.

This chain uses TRBV5-1 with TRBJ2-1; 7 bases are shared with TRBD2. Germline V lookup: CDR1 SGHRS, CDR2 YFSETQ. The length of the CDR3 is 14 residues. The trim removed 3 bases at V and 10 bases at J, leaving 10 bases unmatched. CDR3 in amino acids: CASSSREASGEQFF. In DNA, the CDR3 is TGCGCCAGCAGCTCACGGGAGGCGTCGGGGGAGCAGTTCTTC.

This clone was observed a few times. The chain combines TRBV7-3 with TRBJ2-1; 9 bases line up with TRBD2. With 0 bases clipped from V and 5 bases from J, the junction kept 5 bases outside the gene matches. Germline assignment: CDR1 SGHTA and CDR2 FQGTGA. CDR3 size: 16 residues. The CDR3 spells CASSLTGRGGHNEQFF. CDR3 DNA: TGTGCCAGCAGCTTAACGGGGCGGGGGGGACACAATGAGCAGTTCTTC.

The chain is built from TRBV28 and TRBJ2-1, with D unclear. The V end was cut by 7 bases, the J end by 2 bases, with 9 bases between. The CDR3 sequence is 13 residues long. Per germline, CDR1 MDHEN and CDR2 SYDVKM. CDR3 nucleotides: TGTGCCAGCACCCCAGGCCCCTACAATGAGCAGTTCTTC. This sequence encodes CASTPGPYNEQFF.

The chain recombines TRBV7-7 with TRBJ2-3; 7 bases are shared with TRBD1. The CDR3 extends over 15 amino acids. V shed 5 bases, J shed 0 bases, and the junction held 5 bases outside the gene matches. Germline CDR1 reads SSHAT; CDR2 reads FNYEAQ (reference sequence). DNA of the CDR3: TGTGCCAGCAGCACTACGGGACAGAGCACAGATACGCAGTATTTT. Translated: CASSTTGQSTDTQYF.

The chain combines TRBV7-9 with TRBJ2-3; D is uncertain. Trimming took 2 bases from V and 1 from J, leaving 7 bases between them. Per germline, CDR1 SEHNR and CDR2 FQNEAQ (reference sequence). There are 14 residues in the CDR3. Here the CDR3 DNA reads TGTGCCAGCAGCTTAATGGGCCGCACAGATACGCAGTATTTT. Translated, it gives CASSLMGRTDTQYF.

This chain uses TRBV7-2 with TRBJ1-2, with 12 positions matching TRBD1. This CDR3 is built from 15 residues. The V segment lost 5 bases and the J segment 8 bases; nucleotides outside the gene matches: 9. The germline CDR1 and CDR2 sequences are SGHTA and FQGNSA. The CDR3 region has the DNA TGTGCCAGCAGCACCGGGACAGGGGGCGCAAGGGGCTACACCTTC. This translates into CASSTGTGGARGYTF.

V is TRBV6-6 and J is TRBJ2-1; 12 positions agree with TRBD2. CDR1 and CDR2 (germline): MNHNY, SVGAGI (reference sequence). Trimming removed 6 bases from V and 9 bases from J; junction bases left unmatched: 6. This CDR3 has 14 amino acids. This CDR3 reads CASRASGGAVEQFF. For the CDR3, the DNA is TGTGCCAGCAGAGCTAGCGGGGGGGCGGTTGAGCAGTTCTTC.

The V call is TRBV19, the J call TRBJ2-7, with a tentative D call TRBD1 (6 bases). The length of the CDR3 is 13 residues. CDR1 is LNHDA, CDR2 SQIVND, per germline (reference sequence). Deletions cut 9 bases from V and 6 bases from J, with 18 bases between. DNA of the CDR3: TGTGCCAGCGCTGAGGGGGTAGTTTTCGAGCAGTACTTC. Its protein is CASAEGVVFEQYF.

Concerning this clone itself: At one of its ends the junction is not consistent with the germline gene, which may arise from a read error. CDR3 sequence: CAGSPGLLNTEAFF. The DNA of the CDR3 is TGTGCCGGCAGCCCGGGACTCCTCAACACTGAAGCTTTCTTT. J is TRBJ1-1 and V is TRBV7-2; tentatively, D is TRBD1 (5 bases). The CDR3 has 14 amino acids. The germline CDR1 and CDR2 sequences are SGHTA and FQGNSA.

The DNA of the CDR3 is TGTGCCAGCAGCTTCTATAGCGGGATCTACAATGAGCAGTTCTTC. Translation: CASSFYSGIYNEQFF. The chain recombines TRBV11-1 with TRBJ2-1, with 8 bases matching TRBD2. This CDR3 has 15 residues. The trim removed 3 bases at V and 3 bases at J, leaving 4 bases unmatched. CDR1 and CDR2 from the germline V gene are SGHAT and FQDESV (reference sequence).

The V and J genes are TRBV30 and TRBJ1-4; D is undetermined. Per germline, CDR1 GTSNPN and CDR2 SVGIG (reference sequence). The CDR3 consists of 14 residues. V gave up 5 bases and J gave up 0 bases, with 10 bases separating them. The CDR3 here is CAWSSFATNEKLFF. The CDR3, as DNA: TGTGCCTGGTCCTCCTTTGCAACTAATGAAAAACTGTTTTTT.

The chain uses TRBV2 and TRBJ2-7; 7 bases line up with TRBD1. With V trimmed by 7 bases and J by 5 bases, 5 bases remained unmatched. The germline V gene encodes CDR1 SNHLY and CDR2 FYNNEI. CDR3 length: 12 amino acids. The CDR3 is CASKVGGNEQYF. The CDR3 DNA reads TGTGCCAGCAAAGTAGGGGGCAACGAGCAGTACTTC.

The CDR3 DNA sequence: TGTGCCAGCAGCTCCGACGGAGATCAGCCCCAGCATTTT. It is translated as CASSSDGDQPQHF. The chain combines TRBV7-2 with TRBJ1-5, with D unclear. V was clipped by 4 bases and J by 5 bases, with 9 bases between them. The germline V gene encodes CDR1 SGHTA and CDR2 FQGNSA. There are 13 residues in the CDR3.

The rearrangement links TRBV7-6 to TRBJ2-7, with TRBD1 matching over 10 bases. CDR1 and CDR2 (germline): SGHVS, FNYEAQ. The CDR3 is 13 residues long. J lost 6 bases, V lost 5 bases, and 4 bases had no gene match. The CDR3 bases are TGTGCCAGCAGCCAGAGGGACAGGGGCGAGCAGTACTTC. It specifies CASSQRDRGEQYF.